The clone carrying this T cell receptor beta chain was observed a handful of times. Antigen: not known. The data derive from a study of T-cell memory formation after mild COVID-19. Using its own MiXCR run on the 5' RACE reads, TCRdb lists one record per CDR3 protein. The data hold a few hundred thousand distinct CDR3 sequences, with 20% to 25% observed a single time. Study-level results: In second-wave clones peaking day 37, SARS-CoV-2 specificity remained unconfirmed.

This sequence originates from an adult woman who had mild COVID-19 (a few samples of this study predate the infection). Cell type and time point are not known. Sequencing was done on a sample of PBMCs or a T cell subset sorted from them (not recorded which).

The CDR3 spells CASRRPGRASYNEQFF. As DNA, the CDR3 is TGTGCCAGCCGACGTCCGGGGAGGGCATCCTACAATGAGCAGTTCTTC. This chain links TRBV11-2 with TRBJ2-1, with TRBD2 identical over 7 bases. V dropped 8 bases and J dropped 1; count of bases not matched to a gene: 11. The germline CDR1 and CDR2 sequences are SGHAT and FQNNGV. This CDR3 comprises 16 residues.